One and the same sample provided the 19 T cell receptor beta chains below, sequenced in a study of cytomegalovirus exposure and HLA in healthy donors. TCRdb's table, derived via immunoSEQ multiplex PCR, lists solely in-frame clones and lacks some. Here the sample spans roughly 120,000 clones, about 84% being singletons. The specimen sequenced was PBMCs. Source of these receptors: a man aged 18-30 years in good health and CMV-seronegative.

The rearrangement links TRBV15 to TRBJ1-5; D gene uncertain. CDR1 and CDR2 (germline): LNHNV, YYDKDF (reference sequence). V was cut by 1 base and J by 4 bases, with 8 bases left in between. The CDR3 has 14 residues. The CDR3 reads CATSRVQLNQPQHF. For the CDR3, the DNA is TGTGCCACCAGCAGAGTACAGCTGAATCAGCCCCAGCATTTT.

The chain recombines TRBV18 with TRBJ1-4, with D possibly TRBD1 on 6 matching bases. V lost 3 bases, J lost 3 bases, and 14 bases lay in between. Germline CDR1 and CDR2: KGHSH and LQKENI. The CDR3 covers 16 residues. CDR3 nucleotide sequence: TGTGCCAGCTCACCGGCAGGGGTTGGTTCTAATGAAAAACTGTTTTTT. Translating it yields CASSPAGVGSNEKLFF.

This rearrangement joins TRBV6-5 to TRBJ1-5; the D gene is possibly TRBD1 (6 bases). Per germline, CDR1 MNHEY and CDR2 SVGAGI. V shed 6 bases and J shed 0 bases, with 12 bases lying between them. The CDR3 contains 15 residues. CDR3 loop: CASRAGTFSNQPQHF. Here the CDR3 DNA reads TGTGCCAGCAGAGCCGGGACATTTAGCAATCAGCCCCAGCATTTT.

The chain has TRBV5-4 and TRBJ2-7; D is possibly TRBD1 (5 bases). From germline, CDR1 is SGHNT and CDR2 YYREEE (reference sequence). The CDR3 is 14 amino acids. V gave up 5 bases and J gave up 5 bases, with 17 bases separating them. CDR3 nucleotide sequence: TGTGCCAGCAGGCCAGACAGAAGATGGGACGAGCAGTACTTC. Its protein product is CASRPDRRWDEQYF.

The rearrangement joins TRBV4-1 to TRBJ2-6, with 8 bases aligning to TRBD1. This CDR3 comprises 19 residues. V shed 3 bases and J 0 bases; nucleotides not matched to a gene: 10. Germline V gene lookup returns CDR1 MGHRA and CDR2 YSYEKL. The CDR3 sequence: CASSQDPDRGLSGANVLTF. In DNA, the CDR3 is TGCGCCAGCAGCCAGGATCCTGACAGGGGACTCTCTGGGGCCAACGTCCTGACTTTC.

The chain couples TRBV6-6 to TRBJ2-3; D remains ambiguous. Looked up from germline, CDR1 is MNHNY and CDR2 is SVGAGI (reference sequence). The V end was cut by 11 bases, the J end by 5 bases, with 11 bases between. The CDR3 has 11 amino acids. DNA for the CDR3: TGTGCCTCTCGTAGAGGAGATACGCAGTATTTT. Protein sequence: CASRRGDTQYF.

This clone was recorded once. The chain uses TRBV7-5 and TRBJ2-5; the listed D gene, TRBD1, was not tested against the DNA. TRBV7-5 is reported as a pseudogene. The CDR3 totals 13 residues. For the CDR3, the DNA is TGTGTCAGAAGCTTTAGGGGGCAAGAGACCCAGTACTTC. As protein: CVRSFRGQETQYF.

CDR3 protein: CASSSVTTDTQYF. CDR3 in DNA: TGCGCCAGCAGCTCAGTAACCACAGATACGCAGTATTTT. The V call is TRBV5-1, the J call TRBJ2-3; the D is unclear. Germline CDR1 SGHRS, CDR2 YFSETQ. There are 13 residues in the CDR3. V gave up 3 bases and J gave up 2 bases, with 7 bases separating them.

This sequence joins TRBV9 and TRBJ1-1, with D possibly matching TRBD1 (6 bases). The V end was cut by 0 bases, the J end by 7 bases, with 10 bases between. The CDR3 length is 13 residues. Germline assignment: CDR1 SGDLS and CDR2 YYNGEE. CDR3 region: CASSVAQGLEAFF. As DNA, the CDR3 is TGTGCCAGCAGCGTAGCTCAGGGGCTTGAAGCTTTCTTT.

V is TRBV9 and J is TRBJ1-2; 12 bases line up with TRBD1. Germline V CDR1 and CDR2: SGDLS, YYNGEE. This CDR3 is 17 amino acids long. J was trimmed by 8 bases and V by 4 bases; bases with no gene match: 15. CDR3: CASSTHSGTGGGRGYTF. The CDR3 coding sequence is TGTGCCAGCAGCACCCATTCCGGGACAGGGGGCGGACGAGGCTACACCTTC.

The chain links TRBV13 to TRBJ2-5, with 7 bases aligning to TRBD2. CDR1 and CDR2 (germline): PRHDT, FYEKMQ (reference sequence). The CDR3 is made up of 16 amino acids. The junction had 14 bases not matched to a gene; V was cut back by 5 bases and J by 5 bases. As DNA, the CDR3 is TGTGCCAGCAGCGTAATGAACCGGACGGGAGGTGAGACCCAGTACTTC. Protein sequence: CASSVMNRTGGETQYF.

This chain links TRBV6-1 with TRBJ2-5, with 11 bases aligning to TRBD2. J gave up 7 bases and V 6 bases, and 10 bases lay outside the gene matches. This CDR3 has 15 residues. CDR1 is MNHNS, CDR2 SASEGT, per germline. This CDR3 reads CASRGLAGGSMTQYF. The CDR3 DNA reads as TGTGCCAGCAGAGGGCTAGCGGGGGGTTCAATGACCCAGTACTTC.

This clone was found a few times. The chain couples TRBV27 to TRBJ1-5, with TRBD1 identical over 7 bases. Germline-derived CDR1 and CDR2 are MNHEY and SMNVEV (reference sequence). This CDR3 contains 18 residues. Trimming cost V 5 bases and J 0 bases; bases outside gene matches: 13. The CDR3: CASSPLGDRTYSNQPQHF. The CDR3 DNA follows: TGTGCCAGCAGTCCCCTGGGGGACAGAACGTATAGCAATCAGCCCCAGCATTTT.

V and J are TRBV29-1 and TRBJ1-3; TRBD1 matches at 7 bases. Germline V gene sequence: CDR1 SQVTM, CDR2 ANQGSEA. The trim removed 3 bases at V and 0 bases at J, leaving 8 bases unmatched. This CDR3 has 16 residues. As DNA, the CDR3 is TGCAGCGTTGACAAGGACAGGTCCCTCTCTGGAAACACCATATATTTT. Translation: CSVDKDRSLSGNTIYF.

The V gene is TRBV6-5, the J gene TRBJ2-7, with 9 bases matching TRBD1. The CDR3 extends over 13 amino acids. V shed 6 bases, J shed 6 bases, and the junction held 6 bases outside the gene matches. Germline CDR1 and CDR2: MNHEY and SVGAGI. The CDR3 region is CASRRTGAFEQYF. In DNA form, the CDR3 reads TGTGCCAGCAGAAGGACAGGGGCCTTCGAGCAGTACTTC.

This clone has only one observation. The V call is TRBV5-4, the J call TRBJ1-1; the D is unclear. Germline lookup yields CDR1 SGHNT and CDR2 YYREEE (reference sequence). Trimming removed 4 bases at V and 0 bases at J, with 13 bases between. This CDR3 has 15 residues. CDR3 protein: CASSKQSIMNTEAFF. DNA of the CDR3: TGTGCCAGCAGCAAACAGTCTATTATGAACACTGAAGCTTTCTTT.

The V call is TRBV15, the J call TRBJ2-2, with D tentatively TRBD1 (6 bases). This CDR3 contains 15 residues. Trimming pared 4 bases from V and 7 bases from J, leaving 16 bases between. From germline, CDR1 is LNHNV and CDR2 YYDKDF (reference sequence). The CDR3 nucleotides read TGTGCCACCAGCATCGGGACAAGTATAGTCGGGGAGCTGTTTTTT. Translation: CATSIGTSIVGELFF. Based on the CDR3 plus reference TRBV15 and TRBJ2-2, the full variable domain is DAMVIQNPRYQVTQFGKPVTLSCSQTLNHNVMYWYQQKSSQAPKLLFHYYDKDFNNEADTPDNFQSRRPNTSFCFLDIRSPGLGDTAMYLCATSIGTSIVGELFFGEGSRLTVL.

The chain is built from TRBV14 and TRBJ1-4; D gene uncertain. The germline V gene has CDR1 SGHDN and CDR2 FVKESK. The CDR3 has 14 residues. The V and J ends lost 2 bases and 7 bases respectively, with 11 bases between them. CDR3 loop: CASSQFGESEKLFF. The CDR3 DNA follows: TGTGCCAGCAGCCAATTCGGGGAGAGTGAAAAACTGTTTTTT.

The V gene is TRBV29-1, the J gene TRBJ2-5; TRBD1 aligns across 9 bases. CDR3 length: 14 residues. J gave up 3 bases and V 4 bases, and 6 bases lay outside the gene matches. Germline V lookup: CDR1 SQVTM, CDR2 ANQGSEA. The CDR3 region has the DNA TGCAGCGTTGCGGGGACAGGGAGAGAAGAGACCCAGTACTTC. Its protein product is CSVAGTGREETQYF.